This T cell receptor beta chain was captured by sequencing in a study of blood T cell repertoires in COVID-19. Per germline, CDR1 SGHRS and CDR2 YFSETQ. The CDR3 extends over 14 amino acids. With 0 bases removed from V and 0 bases from J, the gap between germline ends came to 6 bases. Study processing details: Estimates of nucleated cell counts were drawn from the amplification of reference gene primers. Generated by immunoSEQ multiplex PCR, the TCRdb table keeps only in-frame clones and is missing some. Clone size and V and J calls were adopted from that table, with D and trimming inferred from the DNA. The table has roughly 70,000 clones, 76% seen once. Seattle cases were enrolled at active infection and followed longitudinally. In its sample, this clone was seen a few times.

This clonotype was obtained from a man between 60 and 75 years old with COVID-19, enrolled during active disease. The V and J genes are TRBV5-1 and TRBJ1-1; D is undetermined. The sequenced material came from peripheral blood. This chain's CDR3 is CASSLVAVNTEAFF. The CDR3 region has the DNA TGCGCCAGCAGCTTGGTCGCGGTGAACACTGAAGCTTTCTTT.